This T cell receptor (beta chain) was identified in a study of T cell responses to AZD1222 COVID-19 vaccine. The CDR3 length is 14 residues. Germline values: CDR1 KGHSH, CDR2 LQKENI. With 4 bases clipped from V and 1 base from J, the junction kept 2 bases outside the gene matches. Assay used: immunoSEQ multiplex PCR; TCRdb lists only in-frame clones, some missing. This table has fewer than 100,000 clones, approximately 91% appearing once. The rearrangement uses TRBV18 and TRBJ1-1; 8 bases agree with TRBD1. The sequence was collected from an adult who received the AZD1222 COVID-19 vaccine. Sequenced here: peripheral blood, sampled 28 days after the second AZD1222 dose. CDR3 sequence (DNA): TGTGCCAGCTCACAAGGGACAGGGAACACTGAAGCTTTCTTT. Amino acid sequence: CASSQGTGNTEAFF.